This TCR beta chain was captured in a study of T cell changes during pregnancy in multiple sclerosis. This CDR3 comprises 15 residues. Per germline, CDR1 SGHAT and CDR2 FQNNGV. The J segment lost 1 base and the V segment lost 4 bases, leaving 3 bases of the junction unmatched. The method was immunoSEQ multiplex PCR; TCRdb's version includes in-frame clones alone and lacks a portion of them. This sample has 35,000 or so clones, with about nine tenths found just once. V gene TRBV11-2 combines with J gene TRBJ2-2; TRBD2 matches at 7 bases. Material: CD4+ T cells from peripheral blood mononuclear cells, obtained before pregnancy. This clonotype originated in a female donor with multiple sclerosis, enrolled in a pregnancy study. The chain's CDR3 is CASSSQRGNTGELFF. The CDR3 DNA follows: TGTGCCAGCAGCTCACAGCGGGGGAACACCGGGGAGCTGTTTTTT.